This TCR beta chain was sequenced in a study of cytomegalovirus exposure and HLA in healthy donors. Study-level information: Caucasian-associated ancestry cluster membership applied to approximately 84% of 398 genotyped donors.

Primers included in the PCR were 60 Vbeta and 13 Jbeta primers. The table came from immunoSEQ multiplex PCR; TCRdb's copy has only in-frame clones and leaves some out. The data hold 200,000 or so clones, with 65% to 80% observed a single time. The V gene's germline CDR1 is MNHEY and CDR2 SMNVEV (reference sequence). V dropped 8 bases and J dropped 5; count of bases not matched to a gene: 12. This CDR3 has 15 amino acids. The J gene is TRBJ2-1, the V gene TRBV27; TRBD2 aligns across 7 bases. This TCR was sampled from a man aged 40-49 years in good health and CMV-seronegative. The sequenced material came from PBMCs. The CDR3 region has the DNA TGTGCCAGCCGGAGGGCTAGCGGCCACAACAATGAGCAGTTCTTC. It translates to CASRRASGHNNEQFF.